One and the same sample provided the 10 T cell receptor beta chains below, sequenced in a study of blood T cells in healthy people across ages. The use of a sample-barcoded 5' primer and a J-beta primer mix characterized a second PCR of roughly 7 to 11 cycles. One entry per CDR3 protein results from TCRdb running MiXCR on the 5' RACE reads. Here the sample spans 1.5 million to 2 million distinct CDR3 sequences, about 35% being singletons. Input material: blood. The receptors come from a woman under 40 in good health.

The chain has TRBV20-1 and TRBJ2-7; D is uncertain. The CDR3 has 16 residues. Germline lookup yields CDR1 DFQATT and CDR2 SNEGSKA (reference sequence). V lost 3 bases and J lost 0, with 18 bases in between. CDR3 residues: CSASLSRRAFSYEQYF. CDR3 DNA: TGCAGTGCTAGTCTCTCCCGTCGGGCTTTCTCCTACGAGCAGTACTTC.

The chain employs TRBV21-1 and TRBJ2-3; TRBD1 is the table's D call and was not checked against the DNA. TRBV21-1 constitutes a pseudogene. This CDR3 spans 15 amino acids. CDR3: CASSKGTGPSGTRYF. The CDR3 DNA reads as TGTGCCAGCAGCAAGGGGACAGGGCCCTCGGGTACGCGGTATTTT.

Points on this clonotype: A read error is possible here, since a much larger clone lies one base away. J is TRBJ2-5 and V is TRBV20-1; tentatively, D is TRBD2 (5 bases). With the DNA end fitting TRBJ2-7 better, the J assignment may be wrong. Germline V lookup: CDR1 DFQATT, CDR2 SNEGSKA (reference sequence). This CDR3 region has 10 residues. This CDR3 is CSAGRGEQYF. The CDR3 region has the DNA TGCAGTGCTGGTCGGGGCGAGCAGTACTTC.

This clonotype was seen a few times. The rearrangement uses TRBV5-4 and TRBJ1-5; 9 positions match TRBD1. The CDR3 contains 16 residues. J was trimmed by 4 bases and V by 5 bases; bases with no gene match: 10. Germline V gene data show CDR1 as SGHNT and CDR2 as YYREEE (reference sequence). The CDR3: CASSTWGQGSNQPQHF. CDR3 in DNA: TGTGCCAGCAGTACTTGGGGACAGGGATCTAATCAGCCCCAGCATTTT.

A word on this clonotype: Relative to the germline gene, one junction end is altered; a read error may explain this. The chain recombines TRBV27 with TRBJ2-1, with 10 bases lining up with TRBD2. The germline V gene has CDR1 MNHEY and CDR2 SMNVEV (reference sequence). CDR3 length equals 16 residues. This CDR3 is CASSLSTSGIYNERFF. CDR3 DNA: TGTGCCAGCAGTTTATCAACTAGCGGGATCTACAATGAGCGGTTCTTC.

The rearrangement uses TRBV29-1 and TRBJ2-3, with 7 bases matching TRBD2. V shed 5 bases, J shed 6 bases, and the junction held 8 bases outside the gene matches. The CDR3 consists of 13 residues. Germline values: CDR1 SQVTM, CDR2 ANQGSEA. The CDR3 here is CSVQVGGTDTQYF. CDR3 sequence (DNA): TGCAGCGTTCAAGTGGGGGGGACGGATACGCAGTATTTT.

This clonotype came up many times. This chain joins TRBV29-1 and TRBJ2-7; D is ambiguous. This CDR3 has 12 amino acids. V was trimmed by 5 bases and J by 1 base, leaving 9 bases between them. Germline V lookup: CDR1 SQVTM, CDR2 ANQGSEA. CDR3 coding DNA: TGCAGCGTTCGGACCGATTCCTACGAGCAGTACTTC. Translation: CSVRTDSYEQYF.

The CDR3 reads CASSQGRFTDTQYF. The CDR3 bases are TGCGCCAGCAGCCAAGGCCGATTCACAGATACGCAGTATTTT. V usage is TRBV4-1 and J usage is TRBJ2-3; D is unresolved. The germline gives CDR1 MGHRA, CDR2 YSYEKL. CDR3 length equals 14 residues. Trimming removed 1 base from V and 2 bases from J, with 7 bases in between.

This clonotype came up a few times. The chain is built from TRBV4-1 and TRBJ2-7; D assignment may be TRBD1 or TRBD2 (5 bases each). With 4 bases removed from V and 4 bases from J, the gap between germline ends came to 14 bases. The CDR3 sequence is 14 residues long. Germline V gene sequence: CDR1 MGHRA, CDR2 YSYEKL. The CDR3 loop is CASSPMGVTYEQYF. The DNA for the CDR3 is TGCGCCAGCAGCCCGATGGGGGTTACGTACGAGCAGTACTTC.

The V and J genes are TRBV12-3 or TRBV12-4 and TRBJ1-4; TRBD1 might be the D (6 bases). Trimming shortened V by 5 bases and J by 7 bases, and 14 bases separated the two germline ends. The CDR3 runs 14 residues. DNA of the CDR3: TGTGCCAGCAGTCCAGGGGATTGGGCTGAAAAACTGTTTTTT. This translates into CASSPGDWAEKLFF.